A single sample is the source of the 22 T cell receptor beta chains below, sequenced in a study of shared clonotypes between healthy human individuals. Clones were sequenced by immunoSEQ multiplex PCR, and TCRdb holds only the in-frame ones, with some missing. The sample lists 1.5 million to 2.5 million clones; approximately 94% were seen once. Selected positively for CCR7 and CD45RO-negative, naive CD8 cells excluded terminally differentiated effector memory CD45RA+ cells. Sequencing was carried out using naive CD8+ T cells sorted from blood. Receptors were obtained from a man between 18 and 35 years old in good health.

This clone was counted once. The chain uses TRBV28 and TRBJ1-2, with TRBD1 as a possible D gene (5 bases). Trimming took off 6 bases at V and 4 bases at J, with 18 bases between the two ends. The CDR3 contains 15 residues. Germline CDR1 and CDR2: MDHEN and SYDVKM. CDR3 sequence: CASSGPTGRGYGYTF. In DNA, the CDR3 is TGTGCCAGCAGCGGCCCCACAGGCCGGGGCTATGGCTACACCTTC.

The chain employs TRBV27 and TRBJ2-3; a possible D gene is TRBD2 (5 bases). The CDR3 consists of 16 residues. V gave up 2 bases and J gave up 3 bases, with 15 bases separating them. Germline CDR1 is MNHEY and CDR2 is SMNVEV (reference sequence). The CDR3 coding sequence is TGTGCCAGCAGTTTACTGCTGGGCCGGGGTACAGATACGCAGTATTTT. Translating gives CASSLLLGRGTDTQYF.

V usage is TRBV5-6 and J usage is TRBJ2-7; the D is unclear. Trimming pared 4 bases from V and 5 bases from J, leaving 10 bases between. Germline lookup yields CDR1 SGHDT and CDR2 YYEEEE. CDR3 length: 12 residues. The CDR3 protein is CASSVEWDEQYF. The DNA of the CDR3 is TGTGCCAGCAGCGTAGAGTGGGACGAGCAGTACTTC.

The chain recombines TRBV7-9 with TRBJ1-1; D call uncertain. Trimming left V 6 bases short and J 0 bases short, with 11 bases between. The CDR3 runs 14 residues. Germline lookup yields CDR1 SEHNR and CDR2 FQNEAQ (reference sequence). CDR3 sequence: CASSSGKLNTEAFF. CDR3 DNA sequence: TGTGCCAGCAGTTCGGGGAAATTGAACACTGAAGCTTTCTTT. The full variable domain, with the rest looked up from reference TRBV7-9 and TRBJ1-1, is DTGVSQNPRHKITKRGQNVTFRCDPISEHNRLYWYRQTLGQGPEFLTYFQNEAQLEKSRLLSDRFSAERPKGSFSTLEIQRTEQGDSAMYLCASSSGKLNTEAFFGQGTRLTVV.

This sequence joins TRBV7-6 and TRBJ1-4; D might be TRBD1 (6 bases). Trimming took 4 bases from V and 8 from J, leaving 17 bases between them. In germline, CDR1 is SGHVS, CDR2 FNYEAQ. The CDR3 consists of 15 residues. The CDR3, as DNA: TGTGCCAGCAGCTCCCAGACAGGTTTGGGAGAAAAACTGTTTTTT. Its translation: CASSSQTGLGEKLFF.

The chain has TRBV28 and TRBJ1-4, with 7 bases identical to TRBD1. Germline-derived CDR1 and CDR2 are MDHEN and SYDVKM. V gave up 4 bases and J gave up 7 bases; unmatched junction bases: 12. CDR3 length: 16 amino acids. CDR3: CASSSTGTRGSEKLFF. DNA of the CDR3: TGTGCCAGCAGTTCGACAGGGACCCGGGGGAGTGAAAAACTGTTTTTT.

This rearrangement joins TRBV9 to TRBJ2-7, with a weak D call TRBD1 (6 bases). Germline loops: CDR1 SGDLS, CDR2 YYNGEE. V lost 4 bases, J lost 2 bases, and 10 bases lay in between. There are 13 residues in the CDR3. The DNA for the CDR3 is TGTGCCAGCAGCTCCCGGGACACCTACGAGCAGTACTTC. This sequence encodes CASSSRDTYEQYF.

This chain links TRBV6-6 with TRBJ1-1; no clear D gene. CDR3 length: 16 amino acids. Germline CDR1 reads MNHNY; CDR2 reads SVGAGI (reference sequence). Trimming left V 0 bases short and J 1 base short, with 12 bases between. CDR3 sequence (DNA): TGTGCCAGCAGTTACTCCATTCACCAGAGGAACACTGAAGCTTTCTTT. This encodes CASSYSIHQRNTEAFF.

The chain carries TRBV7-9 and TRBJ2-2; the D is unclear. CDR3 length: 13 amino acids. V lost 5 bases to trimming and J lost 6 bases, with 10 bases between them. Germline values: CDR1 SEHNR, CDR2 FQNEAQ (reference sequence). This chain's CDR3 is CASSPGSSGELFF. CDR3 nucleotides: TGTGCCAGCAGCCCCGGTAGTTCCGGGGAGCTGTTTTTT. The full variable domain, completed using reference TRBV7-9 and TRBJ2-2, is DTGVSQNPRHKITKRGQNVTFRCDPISEHNRLYWYRQTLGQGPEFLTYFQNEAQLEKSRLLSDRFSAERPKGSFSTLEIQRTEQGDSAMYLCASSPGSSGELFFGEGSRLTVL.

J is TRBJ2-7 and V is TRBV2, with D hard to call. The V end was cut by 5 bases, the J end by 3 bases, with 11 bases between. The CDR3 runs 13 residues. The germline CDR1 and CDR2 sequences are SNHLY and FYNNEI. The CDR3: CASSTGLNYEQYF. The CDR3 nucleotides read TGTGCCAGCAGTACGGGTCTTAACTACGAGCAGTACTTC.

V usage is TRBV5-4 and J usage is TRBJ2-3; 10 bases fit TRBD2. With V trimmed by 0 bases and J by 4 bases, 8 bases remained unmatched. The V gene's germline CDR1 is SGHNT and CDR2 YYREEE (reference sequence). This CDR3 is 17 amino acids long. This chain's CDR3 is CASSLVGAGGPPDTQYF. DNA of the CDR3: TGTGCCAGCAGCTTGGTGGGAGCGGGAGGGCCCCCAGATACGCAGTATTTT.

The chain couples TRBV10-2 to TRBJ1-5; 7 positions agree with TRBD1. V trimming: 2 bases; J trimming: 5 bases; junction bases outside the gene matches: 9. Germline-derived CDR1 and CDR2 are WSHSY and SAAADI. CDR3 length: 16 residues. The CDR3 sequence: CASSELHTGVDQPQHF. As DNA, the CDR3 is TGCGCCAGCAGTGAGCTACACACAGGGGTAGATCAGCCCCAGCATTTT.

The V call is TRBV5-6, the J call TRBJ1-5, with TRBD1 matching over 8 bases. CDR1 SGHDT and CDR2 YYEEEE come from the germline V gene. Trimming removed 5 bases from V and 5 bases from J; junction bases left unmatched: 12. This CDR3 region has 16 residues. The CDR3 nucleotides are TGTGCCAGCAGTCTGAGCGGGCAGGGGGCTGATCAGCCCCAGCATTTT. Encoded protein: CASSLSGQGADQPQHF.

The V and J genes are TRBV13 and TRBJ2-3; D possibly corresponds to TRBD1 (6 bases). V was trimmed by 8 bases and J by 6 bases, leaving 15 bases between them. The CDR3 length is 13 residues. Germline CDR1 is PRHDT and CDR2 is FYEKMQ (reference sequence). CDR3 sequence reads: CASQSGAGDTQYF. The CDR3 DNA reads as TGTGCCAGCCAGTCAGGGGCGGGTGATACGCAGTATTTT.

The chain employs TRBV28 and TRBJ2-5, with D unresolved. V was shortened by 4 bases and J by 3 bases, with 6 bases between the two germline ends. The CDR3 spans 12 residues. CDR1 is MDHEN, CDR2 SYDVKM, per germline. CDR3 residues: CASSSTEETQYF. The CDR3 DNA is TGTGCCAGCAGTTCGACGGAAGAGACCCAGTACTTC.

The rearrangement joins TRBV2 to TRBJ2-3; D not resolved. This CDR3 is 11 amino acids long. Trimming removed 4 bases from V and 5 bases from J, with 4 bases in between. The germline gives CDR1 SNHLY, CDR2 FYNNEI. CDR3 DNA: TGTGCCAGCAGTGTGAAAGATACGCAGTATTTT. It is translated as CASSVKDTQYF.

Of note for this clone: A read error may be the cause here, since a much bigger clone is one base away. Different DNA sequences within this sample yield the same CDR3. The chain recombines TRBV9 with TRBJ2-3, with D hard to call. The CDR3 consists of 11 residues. The V and J ends lost 2 bases and 6 bases respectively, with 4 bases between them. Germline-derived CDR1 and CDR2 are SGDLS and YYNGEE. The CDR3 DNA reads as TGTGCCAGCAGCGTTGGGGATACGCAGTATTTT. Translation: CASSVGDTQYF.

The J gene is TRBJ2-5, the V gene TRBV15; D might be TRBD1 or TRBD2, each matching 6 bases. The V end was cut by 4 bases, the J end by 5 bases, with 14 bases between. Germline-derived CDR1 and CDR2 are LNHNV and YYDKDF (reference sequence). This CDR3 spans 14 amino acids. CDR3 in amino acids: CATSMGGLLETQYF. The CDR3 DNA reads as TGTGCCACCAGCATGGGGGGCCTCCTGGAGACCCAGTACTTC.

This clone was observed a handful of times. The chain employs TRBV19 and TRBJ1-2; D remains ambiguous. This CDR3 has 14 residues. Germline CDR1 and CDR2: LNHDA and SQIVND (reference sequence). Deletions cut 3 bases from V and 3 bases from J, with 11 bases between. The CDR3 sequence is CASSIFSWDYGYTF. For the CDR3, the DNA is TGTGCCAGTAGTATTTTCAGCTGGGACTATGGCTACACCTTC.

Worth noting for this clone: The same CDR3 can be traced to other DNA sequences in this sample. This rearrangement joins TRBV27 to TRBJ1-1, with D unclear. The CDR3 sequence is 14 residues long. Germline assignment: CDR1 MNHEY and CDR2 SMNVEV (reference sequence). Between the trimmed V and J ends, which lost 3 bases and 0 bases, there was a span of 8 bases. The CDR3 nucleotides read TGTGCCAGCAGTTTCGGGGTGATGAACACTGAAGCTTTCTTT. Residues: CASSFGVMNTEAFF.

The chain has TRBV4-3 and TRBJ2-2; D gene unclear. The CDR3 loop spans 16 amino acids. CDR1 is LGHNA, CDR2 YSLEER, per germline. The V and J ends lost 0 bases and 5 bases respectively, with 13 bases between them. CDR3 nucleotides: TGCGCCAGCAGCCAAGATAGATCAGTCTGGACCGGGGAGCTGTTTTTT. It is translated as CASSQDRSVWTGELFF.

This sequence joins TRBV4-1 and TRBJ1-5; D ambiguous. Germline CDR1 and CDR2: MGHRA and YSYEKL. This CDR3 spans 13 amino acids. Trimming shortened V by 3 bases and J by 3 bases, and 6 bases separated the two germline ends. The CDR3 loop is CASSHRINQPQHF. CDR3 DNA sequence: TGCGCCAGCAGCCACAGAATCAATCAGCCCCAGCATTTT.